Below, 16 T cell receptor beta chains from the same sample are listed, as sequenced in a study of cytomegalovirus exposure and HLA in healthy donors (dated by TCRdb to 2015 to 2018). The protocol used for the library was the immunoSEQ multiplex PCR assay. The multiplex PCR relied on a mix of 60 forward primers for TCR Vbeta segments and 13 reverse primers for TCR Jbeta segments. This is the immuneACCESS table as TCRdb keeps it, with only in-frame sequences that have V and J called. A part of the clones is gone; compared with another copy, unresolved V genes explain less than half, and the rest is unexplained. The sample data list a few hundred thousand clones, and approximately 84% of these were observed just once. Of the sample, 0.58% is held by the ten largest clones. The sequenced sample was PBMCs. These receptors all come from a woman in her 40s in good health and CMV-seronegative.

This clone has a handful of counts. The genes are TRBV5-6 and TRBJ2-3, with D possibly matching TRBD1 (5 bases). The V gene's germline CDR1 is SGHDT and CDR2 YYEEEE. Trimming took off 7 bases at V and 6 bases at J, with 12 bases between the two ends. There are 12 residues in the CDR3. CDR3 sequence (DNA): TGTGCCAGCGGGGCGGACGGTGATACGCAGTATTTT. This sequence encodes CASGADGDTQYF.

The genes are TRBV5-4 and TRBJ1-1; D may be TRBD1 (6 bases). Trimming pared 5 bases from V and 0 bases from J, leaving 11 bases between. From germline, CDR1 is SGHNT and CDR2 YYREEE (reference sequence). The CDR3 extends over 14 amino acids. The CDR3 is CASSQDSVNTEAFF. In DNA, the CDR3 is TGTGCCAGCAGTCAGGACAGCGTGAACACTGAAGCTTTCTTT. The complete variable domain, with remaining parts taken from reference TRBV5-4 and TRBJ1-1, reads ETGVTQSPTHLIKTRGQQVTLRCSSQSGHNTVSWYQQALGQGPQFIFQYYREEENGRGNFPPRFSGLQFPNYSSELNVNALELDDSALYLCASSQDSVNTEAFFGQGTRLTVV.

The rearrangement uses TRBV10-2 and TRBJ1-6; TRBD1 aligns across 9 bases. The CDR3 runs to 14 residues. CDR1 and CDR2 from the germline V gene are WSHSY and SAAADI. After removal of 6 bases from V and 7 bases from J, the junction contained 4 bases not matched to a gene. CDR3 in DNA: TGCGCCAGCAGCCCCGGACAGGGGAATTCACCCCTCCACTTT. It yields the protein CASSPGQGNSPLHF.

This chain connects TRBV11-3 to TRBJ1-2; 8 nucleotides line up with TRBD1. In germline, CDR1 is SGHNT, CDR2 YENEEA. J gave up 10 bases and V 6 bases, and 13 bases lay outside the gene matches. The CDR3 extends over 14 amino acids. CDR3: CASRGMGQENPYTF. The DNA of the CDR3 is TGTGCCAGCAGGGGTATGGGACAGGAAAATCCCTACACCTTC. The complete variable domain, with remaining parts taken from reference TRBV11-3 and TRBJ1-2, reads EAGVVQSPRYKIIEKKQPVAFWCNPISGHNTLYWYLQNLGQGPELLIRYENEEAVDDSQLPKDRFSAERLKGVDSTLKIQPAELGDSAVYLCASRGMGQENPYTFGSGTRLTVV.

The chain recombines TRBV28 with TRBJ1-4; perhaps TRBD1 as D (5 bases). Trimming took off 3 bases at V and 6 bases at J, with 17 bases between the two ends. CDR3 length: 16 amino acids. Looked up from germline, CDR1 is MDHEN and CDR2 is SYDVKM. The CDR3 DNA sequence: TGTGCCAGCAGTTTTGCGTATGGGGGGGGTGATGAAAAACTGTTTTTT. Its protein product is CASSFAYGGGDEKLFF.

Here the CDR3 DNA reads TGTGCCAGCAGCGCGGACAGTCGGTATGGCTACACCTTC. This encodes CASSADSRYGYTF. This rearrangement joins TRBV9 to TRBJ1-2, with TRBD1 as a possible D gene (6 bases). This CDR3 has 13 amino acids. Germline-derived CDR1 and CDR2 are SGDLS and YYNGEE. Trimming left V 3 bases short and J 5 bases short, with 11 bases between.

This clone was counted between two and nine times. CDR3 loop: CASSQVTAPGRELFF. CDR3 coding DNA: TGCGCCAGCAGCCAAGTCACAGCTCCTGGGCGGGAGCTGTTTTTT. The chain is built from TRBV4-1 and TRBJ2-2; D remains ambiguous. Germline V gene lookup returns CDR1 MGHRA and CDR2 YSYEKL. Trimming cost V 1 base and J 9 bases, with 15 bases left between them. This CDR3 has 15 residues.

In its sample, this clone was seen a few times. V gene TRBV5-5 combines with J gene TRBJ1-4; D call uncertain. The germline V and J ends were trimmed by 4 bases and 4 bases, with 14 bases remaining between them. This CDR3 is built from 15 residues. CDR1 and CDR2 from the germline V gene are SGHKS and YYEKEE (reference sequence). CDR3 sequence: CASSDLGGLNEKLFF. The CDR3 region has the DNA TGTGCCAGCAGCGATCTTGGCGGCCTTAATGAAAAACTGTTTTTT.

This chain uses TRBV9 with TRBJ2-7, with D maybe TRBD1 (5 bases). The length of the CDR3 is 15 residues. V lost 1 base to trimming and J lost 3 bases, with 14 bases between them. Per the germline V gene, CDR1 is SGDLS and CDR2 is YYNGEE. CDR3 amino acids: CASSVTDTTYYEQYF. The CDR3 DNA reads TGTGCCAGCAGCGTAACGGACACTACTTACTACGAGCAGTACTTC.

The J gene is TRBJ2-1, the V gene TRBV7-2; 7 positions match TRBD1. Germline V gene data show CDR1 as SGHTA and CDR2 as FQGNSA. The J segment lost 8 bases and the V segment lost 5 bases, leaving 3 bases of the junction unmatched. The CDR3 loop spans 12 amino acids. CDR3 nucleotides: TGTGCCAGCAGCGCACAGGGGTATGAGCAGTTCTTC. Protein product: CASSAQGYEQFF.

The chain has TRBV30 and TRBJ2-7, with a possible D match to TRBD2 (5 bases). The CDR3 has 14 amino acids. The V gene's germline CDR1 is GTSNPN and CDR2 SVGIG (reference sequence). The V and J ends lost 2 bases and 5 bases respectively, with 16 bases between them. The CDR3 loop is CAWSSGLPPNEQYF. The CDR3 region has the DNA TGTGCCTGGAGTTCTGGACTCCCGCCCAACGAGCAGTACTTC.

V is TRBV15 and J is TRBJ2-1; possible D gene TRBD2, 5 bases. With 2 bases removed from V and 4 bases from J, the gap between germline ends came to 12 bases. The CDR3 totals 15 residues. CDR1 LNHNV and CDR2 YYDKDF come from the germline V gene (reference sequence). The CDR3, as DNA: TGTGCCACCAGCAGACTTAAAGAGCGGTACAATGAGCAGTTCTTC. This codes for CATSRLKERYNEQFF.

The chain uses TRBV5-6 and TRBJ2-7, with 7 positions matching TRBD1. V shed 2 bases, J shed 3 bases, and the junction held 5 bases outside the gene matches. Germline CDR1 is SGHDT and CDR2 is YYEEEE. The CDR3 covers 14 residues. CDR3 DNA: TGTGCCAGCAGCTTCTACAGGGGTAACTACGAGCAGTACTTC. Protein sequence: CASSFYRGNYEQYF.

This sequence joins TRBV6-6 and TRBJ2-2; D is perhaps TRBD1 (6 bases). The germline gives CDR1 MNHNY, CDR2 SVGAGI (reference sequence). CDR3 length: 13 amino acids. The V end lost 6 bases, the J end lost 5 bases, and 10 bases lay between the germline ends. CDR3 bases: TGTGCCAGCAGAGCTAGGGGGACCGGGGAGCTGTTTTTT. Residues: CASRARGTGELFF.

The rearrangement joins TRBV6-1 to TRBJ2-5, with TRBD1 as a possible D gene (6 bases). The CDR3 length is 13 residues. Germline CDR1 and CDR2: MNHNS and SASEGT. Trimming shortened V by 6 bases and J by 3 bases, and 11 bases separated the two germline ends. The CDR3 DNA is TGTGCCAGCAGAGAGAGGACAGAAGAGACCCAGTACTTC. Its protein is CASRERTEETQYF.

The chain is built from TRBV5-1 and TRBJ2-2, with D possibly TRBD2 on 6 matching bases. Looked up from germline, CDR1 is SGHRS and CDR2 is YFSETQ. Between the trimmed V and J ends, which lost 1 base and 5 bases, there was a span of 12 bases. This CDR3 is built from 15 residues. CDR3 nucleotide sequence: TGCGCCAGCAGCTTGAACAGGCGGGGAACCGGGGAGCTGTTTTTT. This codes for CASSLNRRGTGELFF.